This T cell receptor (beta chain) derives from a study of blood T cell repertoires in COVID-19. On the study more broadly: COVID-19 samples collected from the United States, Italy and Spain covered acute and convalescent phases. T cells, B-cell-depleted T cells, or PBMCs provided the cDNA or gDNA that served as material.

V was clipped by 7 bases and J by 0 bases; unmatched bases: 5. The CDR3 length is 14 residues. CDR1 and CDR2 (germline): SGHTA, FQGNSA. Sequenced by immunoSEQ multiplex PCR; TCRdb stores in-frame clones only, minus some. The sample records around 85,000 clones, roughly 87% being singletons. The chain employs TRBV7-2 and TRBJ1-1; 7 bases are a match to TRBD1. This sequence originates from a man aged 60 to 75 with acute or convalescent COVID-19. The material sequenced was peripheral blood. CDR3 bases: TGTGCCAGCATCCAGACAGGGATGAACACTGAAGCTTTCTTT. Translation gives CASIQTGMNTEAFF.